This entry lists 22 T cell receptor beta chains sequenced from one sample in a study of CD8 T cells in ankylosing spondylitis. Findings of the study overall: A motif of several highly homologous TCR beta variants was seen as apparently characteristic of ankylosing spondylitis blood.

MiXCR, run by TCRdb on the 5' RACE reads, gives a single entry per CDR3 protein. The top ten hold about 16% of the sample, which has almost 400,000 distinct CDR3 sequences, under 25% seen once. Their cognate antigens are unknown. The material sequenced was blood, either unsorted or a sorted T cell fraction (not recorded which). The source is a male donor with ankylosing spondylitis.

The CDR3 sequence is CASAGGSSYEQYF. CDR3 nucleotide sequence: TGTGCCAGCGCAGGCGGGAGCTCCTACGAGCAGTACTTC. The gene calls are TRBV2 and TRBJ2-7, with 7 bases matching TRBD2. Germline V gene lookup returns CDR1 SNHLY and CDR2 FYNNEI. This CDR3 contains 13 residues. V shed 8 bases, J shed 0 bases, and the junction held 4 bases outside the gene matches.

The J gene is TRBJ1-1, the V gene TRBV15, with D hard to call. CDR3 size: 14 residues. Germline loops: CDR1 LNHNV, CDR2 YYDKDF (reference sequence). The ends were cut back, 0 bases at V and 2 bases at J, with 7 bases in the middle. The CDR3 nucleotides are TGTGCCACCAGCAGAGATTTACTAAACACTGAAGCTTTCTTT. Translation: CATSRDLLNTEAFF.

This chain uses TRBV29-1 with TRBJ2-3; D is undetermined. CDR1 and CDR2 (germline): SQVTM, ANQGSEA. V lost 3 bases and J 2 bases, leaving 9 bases between the germline ends. The CDR3 is 13 amino acids. The CDR3 reads CSVDWWNTDTQYF. DNA of the CDR3: TGCAGCGTTGACTGGTGGAACACAGATACGCAGTATTTT.

This chain connects TRBV7-9 to TRBJ2-1; possibly TRBD1 or TRBD2 for D (5 bases each). V was pared by 3 bases and J by 6 bases, with 15 bases between. CDR1 is SEHNR and CDR2 is FQNEAQ in the germline V gene (reference sequence). The length of the CDR3 is 15 residues. The CDR3 spells CASSLRGVAINEQFF. The CDR3 DNA is TGTGCCAGCAGCTTGAGGGGAGTAGCCATCAATGAGCAGTTCTTC.

This sequence joins TRBV7-8 and TRBJ2-3, with a weak D call TRBD1 (6 bases). Trimming shortened V by 5 bases and J by 2 bases, and 17 bases separated the two germline ends. This CDR3 has 16 amino acids. In germline, CDR1 is SGHVS, CDR2 FQNEAQ. The CDR3 region has the DNA TGTGCCAGCAGCAAGCGGTCAGGGGATCACACAGATACGCAGTATTTT. Translation: CASSKRSGDHTDTQYF.

The chain is built from TRBV29-1 and TRBJ2-1, with a tentative D call TRBD2 (6 bases). The CDR3 is 13 amino acids. CDR1 is SQVTM, CDR2 ANQGSEA, per germline. The V gene lost 6 bases and the J gene lost 0 bases, with 9 bases spanning the gap. CDR3 DNA sequence: TGCAGCGTCGGACTATTCTCCTACAATGAGCAGTTCTTC. Translating gives CSVGLFSYNEQFF.

Remarks on this clonotype: A much larger clone lies one base from this, so it may be a read error. The gene calls are TRBV28 and TRBJ1-5; D gene uncertain. Germline CDR1 reads MDHEN; CDR2 reads SYDVKM. The CDR3 extends over 12 amino acids. V shed 2 bases and J shed 7 bases, with 6 bases lying between them. This chain's CDR3 is CASSLVRQPQHF. CDR3 DNA sequence: TGTGCCAGCAGTTTAGTACGGCAGCCCCAGCATTTT.

In its sample, this clonotype was seen a few times. The V call is TRBV5-6, the J call TRBJ2-7; a weak D match, TRBD1 (6 bases). Trimming took 4 bases from V and 2 from J, leaving 13 bases between them. The germline gives CDR1 SGHDT, CDR2 YYEEEE. This CDR3 spans 14 amino acids. DNA of the CDR3: TGTGCCAGCAGCCACGGGACACCCGCCTACGAGCAGTACTTC. Translated: CASSHGTPAYEQYF.

This rearrangement joins TRBV2 to TRBJ2-1; 10 positions match TRBD2. The V gene's germline CDR1 is SNHLY and CDR2 FYNNEI. This CDR3 spans 18 amino acids. Losses at the gene ends were 6 bases for V and 6 bases for J; bases not matched to a gene: 17. The CDR3 reads CASRGRWSGRAEGNEQFF. In DNA form, the CDR3 reads TGTGCCAGCAGGGGCCGGTGGAGCGGGAGGGCCGAAGGCAATGAGCAGTTCTTC.

This sequence joins TRBV7-9 and TRBJ2-5; a possible D gene is TRBD1 (6 bases). The germline CDR1 and CDR2 sequences are SEHNR and FQNEAQ (reference sequence). Trimming cost V 5 bases and J 2 bases, with 15 bases left between them. The CDR3 contains 15 residues. The CDR3 bases are TGTGCCAGCAGCACCGTAGGACAGACACAAGAGACCCAGTACTTC. This translates into CASSTVGQTQETQYF. Based on the CDR3 plus reference TRBV7-9 and TRBJ2-5, the full variable domain is DTGVSQNPRHKITKRGQNVTFRCDPISEHNRLYWYRQTLGQGPEFLTYFQNEAQLEKSRLLSDRFSAERPKGSFSTLEIQRTEQGDSAMYLCASSTVGQTQETQYFGPGTRLLVL.

This clonotype was observed at least ten times. The V and J genes are TRBV7-9 and TRBJ2-7, with D hard to call. Trimming pared 5 bases from V and 4 bases from J, leaving 6 bases between. The CDR3 runs to 11 residues. Germline V gene sequence: CDR1 SEHNR, CDR2 FQNEAQ (reference sequence). The CDR3 nucleotides are TGTGCCAGCAGCCCCTCATACGAGCAGTACTTC. As protein: CASSPSYEQYF.

The chain carries TRBV19 and TRBJ2-6; tentatively, D is TRBD1 (5 bases). V was trimmed by 1 base and J by 4 bases, leaving 8 bases between them. This CDR3 region has 15 residues. CDR1 LNHDA and CDR2 SQIVND come from the germline V gene (reference sequence). DNA of the CDR3: TGTGCCAGTAGTATAGTTGGGGCAGGGGCCAACGTCCTGACTTTC. As protein: CASSIVGAGANVLTF.

The chain carries TRBV5-1 and TRBJ1-1; D is possibly TRBD1 (5 bases). This CDR3 is 14 amino acids long. Trimming pared 5 bases from V and 1 base from J, leaving 12 bases between. Germline V lookup: CDR1 SGHRS, CDR2 YFSETQ. The CDR3: CASRTGPTNTEAFF. Here the CDR3 DNA reads TGCGCCAGCAGGACGGGACCCACGAACACTGAAGCTTTCTTT.

V usage is TRBV7-9 and J usage is TRBJ1-4; D gene unclear. With 1 base removed from V and 7 bases from J, the gap between germline ends came to 10 bases. The germline V gene has CDR1 SEHNR and CDR2 FQNEAQ (reference sequence). The CDR3 runs to 14 residues. The CDR3 DNA follows: TGTGCCAGCAGCTTAGTCCGGGAGGGTGAAAAACTGTTTTTT. The encoded protein is CASSLVREGEKLFF.

The chain combines TRBV20-1 with TRBJ2-3, with a weak D call TRBD2 (7 bases). V was shortened by 5 bases and J by 2 bases, with 32 bases between the two germline ends. Germline values: CDR1 DFQATT, CDR2 SNEGSKA (reference sequence). The CDR3 totals 20 residues. This CDR3 reads CSAPTSARPSRGGNTDTQYF. CDR3 DNA: TGCAGTGCTCCCACTAGCGCCCGCCCGTCTAGGGGGGGCAACACAGATACGCAGTATTTT.

This rearrangement joins TRBV20-1 to TRBJ2-1; 8 bases are shared with TRBD1. The CDR3 totals 13 residues. Germline V gene lookup returns CDR1 DFQATT and CDR2 SNEGSKA (reference sequence). With 8 bases clipped from V and 2 bases from J, the junction kept 5 bases outside the gene matches. The DNA for the CDR3 is TGCAGTAGGACAGGGTTTGCCTACAATGAGCAGTTCTTC. It specifies CSRTGFAYNEQFF.

The CDR3 sequence is CASSPLTATGELFF. The CDR3 DNA reads TGTGCCAGCAGCCCGCTGACAGCCACCGGGGAGCTGTTTTTT. The chain joins TRBV7-3 to TRBJ2-2; D perhaps matches TRBD1 (5 bases). CDR1 is SGHTA, CDR2 FQGTGA, per germline. Between the trimmed V and J ends, which lost 5 bases and 4 bases, there was a span of 11 bases. This CDR3 comprises 14 residues.

This clonotype was counted only a few times. The chain carries TRBV20-1 and TRBJ2-5; a weak D match, TRBD2 (5 bases). The CDR3 is 15 residues long. Per germline, CDR1 DFQATT and CDR2 SNEGSKA (reference sequence). V was shortened by 5 bases and J by 7 bases, with 23 bases between the two germline ends. DNA of the CDR3: TGCAGTGCTGGGCCCAGGCTAGCCGGGTTGGGGACCCAGTACTTC. Encoded protein: CSAGPRLAGLGTQYF.

The J gene is TRBJ2-1, the V gene TRBV12-3 or TRBV12-4; D is possibly TRBD1 (6 bases). Trimming pared 4 bases from V and 7 bases from J, leaving 14 bases between. This CDR3 comprises 14 residues. The CDR3 loop reads CASSSRTVNNEQFF. The CDR3, as DNA: TGTGCCAGCAGTTCGCGGACAGTGAATAATGAGCAGTTCTTC.

The CDR3 reads CASSRSRASGSYEQYF. DNA of the CDR3: TGTGCCAGCAGCCGTTCTCGGGCTAGCGGGAGCTACGAGCAGTACTTC. The genes are TRBV7-9 and TRBJ2-7, with 10 bases that match TRBD2. The V gene end was trimmed by 5 bases and the J gene end by 3 bases; junction bases not matched to a gene: 10. The germline gives CDR1 SEHNR, CDR2 FQNEAQ (reference sequence). The CDR3 spans 16 residues. Looking up the rest from reference TRBV7-9 and TRBJ2-7 gives the full variable domain: DTGVSQNPRHKITKRGQNVTFRCDPISEHNRLYWYRQTLGQGPEFLTYFQNEAQLEKSRLLSDRFSAERPKGSFSTLEIQRTEQGDSAMYLCASSRSRASGSYEQYFGPGTRLTVT.

This clonotype was observed once. The chain couples TRBV9 to TRBJ2-5; D could derive from TRBD1 or TRBD2 (5 bases each). From germline, CDR1 is SGDLS and CDR2 YYNGEE. The CDR3 extends over 17 amino acids. V lost 1 base, J lost 4 bases, and 20 bases lay in between. CDR3 DNA: TGTGCCAGCAGCGTATCGGGAACTGGGCAGGGATCAGAGACCCAGTACTTC. The encoded protein is CASSVSGTGQGSETQYF.

This clonotype came up a few times. The chain is built from TRBV27 and TRBJ2-7; D is ambiguous. Per germline, CDR1 MNHEY and CDR2 SMNVEV (reference sequence). The CDR3 loop spans 15 amino acids. The germline V and J ends were trimmed by 3 bases and 7 bases, with 19 bases remaining between them. The CDR3 sequence: CASSFLGNVIYEQYF. CDR3 in DNA: TGTGCCAGCAGTTTTTTGGGAAATGTGATTTATGAGCAGTACTTC.